This paragraph covers one TCR beta chain sequence. Its specificity is not known. Profiled with immunoSEQ multiplex PCR; TCRdb holds only in-frame clones, not every one. Among under 55,000 clones listed, roughly 91% were seen once. These data originate in a study of OX40 agonist ivuxolimab in advanced cancers. The wider study: Three patients had partial responses: one hepatocellular carcinoma, two cutaneous melanoma. Study findings and constraints: Fewer expanded clones were found on average in CD4+ than in CD8+ T cells. The antigen specificity of the peripheral T cells (those that were expanded) was not determined. Among the lowest peripheral clonal expansion occurred in 0.1-3.0 mg/kg partial responders.

Germline values: CDR1 SQVTM, CDR2 ANQGSEA. J was trimmed by 10 bases and V by 6 bases; bases with no gene match: 13. CDR3 length equals 14 residues. The chain couples TRBV29-1 to TRBJ2-1, with 9 bases aligning to TRBD2. The clonotype comes from an adult with an advanced solid tumor such as melanoma, head and neck, liver or kidney cancer. The sample consisted of CD4+ or CD8+ T cells sorted from blood, taken in a trial of the OX40 agonist ivuxolimab. CDR3 DNA sequence: TGCAGCGTCCCGACTAGCGGCTCTGGGTTCGAGCAGTTCTTC. The encoded protein is CSVPTSGSGFEQFF.